A single sample gave rise to the 30 T cell receptor beta chains below, sequenced in a study of naive and memory T cell subsets. Two oligonucleotides, mixed equimolar, formed the beta constant-region primer covering TRBC1 and TRBC2. TCRdb passed the UMI-ligation and nested PCR reads through MiXCR, listing each CDR3 protein once. Of around 160,000 distinct CDR3 sequences in the sample, 15% to 20% are singletons; the top ten hold around 0.14%. The sequencing sample was made of naive CD4+ T cells from blood. These receptors all stem from a human donor in good health.

The chain has TRBV28 and TRBJ2-7; unclear D gene. The CDR3 extends over 12 amino acids. V lost 5 bases, J lost 3 bases, and 8 bases lay in between. Germline V lookup: CDR1 MDHEN, CDR2 SYDVKM. CDR3 region: CASSILGYEQYF. The CDR3 nucleotides are TGTGCCAGCAGTATCCTGGGCTACGAGCAGTACTTC.

The rearrangement joins TRBV15 to TRBJ2-7; D is undetermined. CDR3 length: 13 amino acids. V was pared by 0 bases and J by 6 bases, with 9 bases between. Germline CDR1 LNHNV, CDR2 YYDKDF (reference sequence). In DNA form, the CDR3 reads TGTGCCACCAGCAGAGATCGTGCCCGCGAGCAGTACTTC. It encodes CATSRDRAREQYF.

The chain employs TRBV28 and TRBJ2-1; D is ambiguous. Trimming removed 6 bases from V and 0 bases from J, with 15 bases in between. Germline CDR1 and CDR2: MDHEN and SYDVKM. This CDR3 comprises 16 residues. The CDR3 region is CASSPPTLSSYNEQFF. In nucleotides, the CDR3 is TGTGCCAGCAGCCCCCCGACACTAAGCTCCTACAATGAGCAGTTCTTC.

This clonotype turned up a few times. This rearrangement joins TRBV12-3 or TRBV12-4 to TRBJ1-1, with 10 bases aligning to TRBD1. The CDR3 has 13 residues. V trimming: 6 bases; J trimming: 6 bases; junction bases outside the gene matches: 4. CDR3 sequence reads: CASSRDRGAEAFF. CDR3 nucleotide sequence: TGTGCCAGCAGCCGGGACAGGGGTGCTGAAGCTTTCTTT.

The chain carries TRBV3-1 and TRBJ1-1; possible D gene TRBD1, 5 bases. Germline CDR1 reads LGHDT; CDR2 reads YNNKEL (reference sequence). V lost 2 bases to trimming and J lost 8 bases, with 9 bases between them. The length of the CDR3 is 12 residues. Here the CDR3 reads CASSQRAGEAFF. CDR3 DNA: TGTGCCAGCAGCCAAAGAGCAGGGGAAGCTTTCTTT. The whole variable domain, filled in from reference TRBV3-1 and TRBJ1-1, reads DTAVSQTPKYLVTQMGNDKSIKCEQNLGHDTMYWYKQDSKKFLKIMFSYNNKELIINETVPNRFSPKSPDKAHLNLHINSLELGDSAVYFCASSQRAGEAFFGQGTRLTVV.

This clonotype was recorded a few times. V usage is TRBV7-9 and J usage is TRBJ2-3; a possible D gene is TRBD2 (5 bases). Germline CDR1 and CDR2: SEHNR and FQNEAQ (reference sequence). Trimming cost V 1 base and J 2 bases, with 22 bases left between them. The CDR3 is 19 amino acids. CDR3 residues: CASSLGLIARPNFTDTQYF. Here the CDR3 DNA reads TGTGCCAGCAGCTTAGGGTTGATAGCGAGACCTAACTTCACAGATACGCAGTATTTT.

This clonotype was counted at least ten times. This chain links TRBV15 with TRBJ2-5; 9 bases are a match to TRBD2. In germline, CDR1 is LNHNV, CDR2 YYDKDF (reference sequence). The CDR3 is 14 residues long. Trimming removed 0 bases from V and 8 bases from J; junction bases left unmatched: 4. The CDR3 sequence: CATSRDPAGGTQYF. CDR3 bases: TGTGCCACCAGCAGAGATCCAGCGGGAGGTACCCAGTACTTC. Together with reference TRBV15 and TRBJ2-5, the CDR3 gives the full variable domain: DAMVIQNPRYQVTQFGKPVTLSCSQTLNHNVMYWYQQKSSQAPKLLFHYYDKDFNNEADTPDNFQSRRPNTSFCFLDIRSPGLGDTAMYLCATSRDPAGGTQYFGPGTRLLVL.

This clonotype was counted a few times. The V and J genes are TRBV11-2 and TRBJ1-1, with 7 bases aligning to TRBD1. The CDR3 is 16 amino acids. Germline V CDR1 and CDR2: SGHAT, FQNNGV. The ends lost 1 base at V and 7 bases at J; junction bases unmatched: 12. CDR3 nucleotides: TGTGCCAGCAGCTTAGCGTACCAACGGGACAGAGTTGAAGCTTTCTTT. Its protein product is CASSLAYQRDRVEAFF.

The chain combines TRBV27 with TRBJ1-5; D is undetermined. Germline CDR1 and CDR2: MNHEY and SMNVEV (reference sequence). This CDR3 has 14 amino acids. Between the trimmed V and J ends, which lost 3 bases and 9 bases, there was a span of 15 bases. CDR3 loop: CASSFTSIAGPQHF. CDR3 bases: TGTGCCAGCAGTTTTACTTCTATAGCGGGGCCCCAGCATTTT.

The chain employs TRBV20-1 and TRBJ1-1, with no clear D. The ends were cut back, 3 bases at V and 2 bases at J, with 10 bases in the middle. This CDR3 region has 13 residues. CDR1 DFQATT and CDR2 SNEGSKA come from the germline V gene (reference sequence). The DNA of the CDR3 is TGCAGTGCTAGCTTTCAGGCCAACACTGAAGCTTTCTTT. Protein product: CSASFQANTEAFF.

V is TRBV2 and J is TRBJ2-2, with 7 bases lining up with TRBD2. The V and J ends lost 6 bases and 1 base, in that order; junction bases with no gene match: 14. From germline, CDR1 is SNHLY and CDR2 FYNNEI. The CDR3 totals 18 residues. For the CDR3, the DNA is TGTGCCAGCAGCCCGGTGGGGGGGATCCCTTTGAACACCGGGGAGCTGTTTTTT. This sequence encodes CASSPVGGIPLNTGELFF.

This clonotype was counted between two and nine times. The V gene is TRBV11-2, the J gene TRBJ2-1; 7 nucleotides line up with TRBD2. The CDR3 has 16 amino acids. V trimming: 5 bases; J trimming: 4 bases; junction bases outside the gene matches: 11. The V gene's germline CDR1 is SGHAT and CDR2 FQNNGV. CDR3 DNA: TGTGCCAGCAGCCCACTGGGCGGGAGTGATTACAATGAGCAGTTCTTC. This translates into CASSPLGGSDYNEQFF.

The rearrangement links TRBV14 to TRBJ2-7; D is uncertain. Trimming removed 2 bases at V and 6 bases at J, with 14 bases between. The CDR3 has 14 amino acids. Germline assignment: CDR1 SGHDN and CDR2 FVKESK. CDR3 sequence: CASSQLTRLGEQYF. The CDR3 DNA follows: TGTGCCAGCAGCCAACTGACTCGCCTAGGCGAGCAGTACTTC.

The chain carries TRBV29-1 and TRBJ2-7; 16 bases are shared with TRBD2. V lost 7 bases to trimming and J lost 5 bases; unmatched junction nucleotides: 8. CDR1 and CDR2 (germline): SQVTM, ANQGSEA. The CDR3 length is 15 residues. The CDR3 loop reads CSAGLAGGMYDEQYF. The CDR3 DNA reads TGCAGCGCGGGACTAGCGGGAGGGATGTATGACGAGCAGTACTTC.

The table lists this clonotype with a few counts. This sequence joins TRBV5-1 and TRBJ2-1; 7 bases line up with TRBD1. Per the germline V gene, CDR1 is SGHRS and CDR2 is YFSETQ. The CDR3 length is 14 residues. The trim removed 4 bases at V and 7 bases at J, leaving 8 bases unmatched. The CDR3 region is CASSPDRARNEQFF. As DNA, the CDR3 is TGCGCCAGCAGCCCAGACAGGGCTCGGAATGAGCAGTTCTTC. Full variable domain (rest looked up from reference TRBV5-1 and TRBJ2-1): KAGVTQTPRYLIKTRGQQVTLSCSPISGHRSVSWYQQTPGQGLQFLFEYFSETQRNKGNFPGRFSGRQFSNSRSEMNVSTLELGDSALYLCASSPDRARNEQFFGPGTRLTVL.

V and J are TRBV5-1 and TRBJ2-5, with 7 bases that match TRBD1. Germline V CDR1 and CDR2: SGHRS, YFSETQ. The junction had 4 bases not matched to a gene; V was cut back by 0 bases and J by 2 bases. This CDR3 spans 15 amino acids. CDR3 region: CASSLEGQRQETQYF. CDR3 in DNA: TGCGCCAGCAGCTTGGAGGGACAGAGACAAGAGACCCAGTACTTC.

This clonotype has just a few counts. The gene calls are TRBV27 and TRBJ1-1; D unresolved. Germline V gene data show CDR1 as MNHEY and CDR2 as SMNVEV (reference sequence). Deletions cut 0 bases from V and 2 bases from J, with 7 bases between. The CDR3 length is 14 residues. The CDR3 DNA reads TGTGCCAGCAGTTTATCTAGGACCAACACTGAAGCTTTCTTT. Its translation is CASSLSRTNTEAFF.

This clonotype appeared many times. The chain joins TRBV28 to TRBJ1-5, with D possibly matching TRBD1 (5 bases). The V end lost 6 bases, the J end lost 8 bases, and 11 bases lay between the germline ends. CDR3 length: 12 amino acids. Germline values: CDR1 MDHEN, CDR2 SYDVKM. The CDR3, as DNA: TGTGCCAGCAGGGGTGGGGCGGAGCCCCAGCATTTT. This gives the protein CASRGGAEPQHF.

This clonotype has more than one count but fewer than ten. The chain carries TRBV12-3 or TRBV12-4 and TRBJ2-2; D is possibly TRBD2 (6 bases). Trimming left V 8 bases short and J 7 bases short, with 17 bases between. The length of the CDR3 is 14 residues. CDR3 loop: CASVKEGPDGELFF. As DNA, the CDR3 is TGTGCCAGCGTGAAGGAGGGCCCGGACGGGGAGCTGTTTTTT.

This clonotype was found once. The chain couples TRBV6-6 to TRBJ2-7; D is undetermined. Trimming took off 0 bases at V and 2 bases at J, with 17 bases between the two ends. The CDR3 spans 17 residues. The germline gives CDR1 MNHNY, CDR2 SVGAGI (reference sequence). CDR3 nucleotide sequence: TGTGCCAGCAGTTACTCATCCCAAGAGAGGTGCCCCTACGAGCAGTACTTC. Translation gives CASSYSSQERCPYEQYF.

The chain recombines TRBV18 with TRBJ1-1; D remains ambiguous. V was pared by 3 bases and J by 4 bases, with 15 bases between. Germline V gene lookup returns CDR1 KGHSH and CDR2 LQKENI. This CDR3 is built from 15 residues. The CDR3 here is CASSPYEGAGTEAFF. The CDR3 DNA reads as TGTGCCAGCTCACCTTATGAGGGTGCGGGCACTGAAGCTTTCTTT. The full variable domain, completed using reference TRBV18 and TRBJ1-1, is NAGVMQNPRHLVRRRGQEARLRCSPMKGHSHVYWYRQLPEEGLKFMVYLQKENIIDESGMPKERFSAEFPKEGPSILRIQQVVRGDSAAYFCASSPYEGAGTEAFFGQGTRLTVV.

This sequence joins TRBV20-1 and TRBJ2-1; 10 bases map to TRBD2. Germline CDR1 reads DFQATT; CDR2 reads SNEGSKA (reference sequence). The CDR3 contains 15 residues. V trimming: 5 bases; J trimming: 5 bases; junction bases outside the gene matches: 9. CDR3 sequence (DNA): TGCAGTGCTCCGGAAGCTAGCGGGAGCAACAATGAGCAGTTCTTC. As protein: CSAPEASGSNNEQFF.

The chain carries TRBV6-5 and TRBJ2-2; D tentatively fits TRBD1 or TRBD2 (5 bases each). Trimming removed 7 bases from V and 4 bases from J, with 19 bases in between. The germline V gene encodes CDR1 MNHEY and CDR2 SVGAGI. The CDR3 runs to 16 residues. CDR3 DNA sequence: TGTGCCAGCAAACGTTGGGGCCAGGGACCCACCGGGGAGCTGTTTTTT. This codes for CASKRWGQGPTGELFF.

The chain is built from TRBV7-9 and TRBJ2-5; D is perhaps TRBD2 (5 bases). Looked up from germline, CDR1 is SEHNR and CDR2 is FQNEAQ (reference sequence). The CDR3 totals 15 residues. Trimming shortened V by 3 bases and J by 0 bases, and 11 bases separated the two germline ends. This CDR3 is CASSFSRGHQETQYF. In DNA form, the CDR3 reads TGTGCCAGCAGCTTTTCTCGGGGTCACCAAGAGACCCAGTACTTC.

Only one count was recorded for this clonotype. V and J are TRBV12-3 or TRBV12-4 and TRBJ1-1; D gene unclear. V shed 6 bases and J shed 0 bases, with 8 bases lying between them. This CDR3 is 13 amino acids long. CDR3 protein: CASSPRMNTEAFF. The CDR3 nucleotides read TGTGCCAGCAGCCCAAGGATGAACACTGAAGCTTTCTTT.

This clonotype was counted a few times. The rearrangement joins TRBV7-2 to TRBJ2-1, with TRBD2 matching over 13 bases. Germline V gene lookup returns CDR1 SGHTA and CDR2 FQGNSA. CDR3 length equals 18 residues. V shed 7 bases and J 0 bases; nucleotides not matched to a gene: 9. The DNA for the CDR3 is TGTGCCAGCAAATCGGGACTAGCGGGATCTAGCTCCTACAATGAGCAGTTCTTC. Translated: CASKSGLAGSSSYNEQFF.

The rearrangement links TRBV5-5 to TRBJ2-4; no clear D. The CDR3 loop spans 15 amino acids. V gave up 4 bases and J gave up 0 bases, with 11 bases separating them. Germline V lookup: CDR1 SGHKS, CDR2 YYEKEE (reference sequence). CDR3: CASSPLTEAKNIQYF. The CDR3 bases are TGTGCCAGCAGCCCCCTGACGGAAGCCAAAAACATTCAGTACTTC.

The chain carries TRBV12-3 or TRBV12-4 and TRBJ2-7; D gene unclear. CDR3 size: 13 residues. V lost 4 bases, J lost 0 bases, and 7 bases lay in between. The DNA of the CDR3 is TGTGCCAGCAGTTCCCTCCTCTCCTACGAGCAGTACTTC. It is translated as CASSSLLSYEQYF.

CDR3 region: CSARPPVSTGELFF. The CDR3 coding sequence is TGCAGTGCTAGACCACCCGTCAGCACCGGGGAGCTGTTTTTT. V is TRBV20-1 and J is TRBJ2-2, with D uncertain. Germline CDR1 is DFQATT and CDR2 is SNEGSKA (reference sequence). There are 14 residues in the CDR3. V was pared by 2 bases and J by 4 bases, with 11 bases between.

The table lists this clonotype with a few counts. V and J are TRBV5-1 and TRBJ2-7, with D uncertain. This CDR3 is built from 14 residues. Between the trimmed V and J ends, which lost 3 bases and 2 bases, there was a span of 12 bases. Germline-derived CDR1 and CDR2 are SGHRS and YFSETQ. The CDR3 DNA follows: TGCGCCAGCAGCTCCTTGGGGTCGCCCTACGAGCAGTACTTC. Protein sequence: CASSSLGSPYEQYF.